This T cell receptor beta chain was documented in a study of T cell responses to AZD1222 COVID-19 vaccine. Study findings and constraints: Repertoire samples came only from after the peak T cell response. Rises in breadth and depth of Spike-specific TCRs came after two AZD1222 doses.

From germline, CDR1 is SEHNR and CDR2 FQNEAQ (reference sequence). The CDR3 sequence is 14 residues long. The ends lost 3 bases at V and 3 bases at J; junction bases unmatched: 3. Method: immunoSEQ multiplex PCR; TCRdb's copy keeps in-frame clones and lacks some. There are around 130,000 clones in the sample; roughly 86% occur only once, and around 12% lies in the top ten. A remark on this clone: Its antigen is currently unknown.

The gene calls are TRBV7-9 and TRBJ2-7; 9 positions agree with TRBD1. This TCR was recovered from an adult in good health. This sample comprised peripheral blood, obtained on day 0 of AZD1222 vaccination. The CDR3 loop is CASSFGDRVYEQYF. The CDR3 nucleotides are TGTGCCAGCAGCTTTGGGGACAGGGTCTACGAGCAGTACTTC.